Listed here are 9 T cell receptor beta chains from one sample, sequenced in a study of shared clonotypes between healthy human individuals. Method: immunoSEQ multiplex PCR; TCRdb's copy keeps in-frame clones and lacks some. This table holds approximately 1,000,000 clones, about 72% found once. The source material was memory CD4+ T cells from PBMCs. This sample's subset: CD45RA-negative fraction. Every receptor here comes from a man aged 18 to 29 in good health. Some clones in this sample may be carry-over from other donors' samples.

The chain carries TRBV15 and TRBJ2-2, with 7 nucleotides matching TRBD1. The CDR3 totals 15 residues. Germline CDR1 reads LNHNV; CDR2 reads YYDKDF (reference sequence). The ends lost 5 bases at V and 5 bases at J; junction bases unmatched: 8. CDR3 coding DNA: TGTGCCACCAGCGTTATCAGGGGGAAGACCGGGGAGCTGTTTTTT. It is translated as CATSVIRGKTGELFF.

The J gene is TRBJ2-2, the V gene TRBV5-4; TRBD2 agrees at 7 bases. Germline CDR1 reads SGHNT; CDR2 reads YYREEE (reference sequence). CDR3 length: 16 residues. J was trimmed by 4 bases and V by 4 bases; bases with no gene match: 10. The CDR3 sequence: CASSRGGDRATGELFF. The DNA for the CDR3 is TGTGCCAGCAGCAGGGGAGGGGATCGAGCCACCGGGGAGCTGTTTTTT.

The chain employs TRBV7-2 and TRBJ1-2; D may be TRBD1 (5 bases). The length of the CDR3 is 15 residues. Trimming removed 2 bases from V and 5 bases from J, with 15 bases in between. Germline V CDR1 and CDR2: SGHTA, FQGNSA. The CDR3: CASSLSGGTGYGYTF. The CDR3 nucleotides are TGTGCCAGCAGCTTATCTGGGGGAACAGGTTATGGCTACACCTTC.

This chain links TRBV18 with TRBJ2-6; D perhaps matches TRBD2 (6 bases). The CDR3 spans 16 residues. CDR1 and CDR2 (germline): KGHSH, LQKENI. The V and J ends lost 3 bases and 7 bases respectively, with 16 bases between them. The CDR3 sequence: CASSPIRGREANVLTF. The CDR3 region has the DNA TGTGCCAGCTCACCGATCCGGGGGAGAGAAGCCAACGTCCTGACTTTC.

The chain employs TRBV30 and TRBJ2-1, with 12 bases fitting TRBD2. The germline V gene has CDR1 GTSNPN and CDR2 SVGIG (reference sequence). After removal of 5 bases from V and 7 bases from J, the junction contained 6 bases not matched to a gene. The CDR3 covers 14 residues. CDR3 loop: CAWLAGGPWNEQFF. CDR3 DNA sequence: TGTGCCTGGCTAGCGGGAGGGCCGTGGAATGAGCAGTTCTTC.

The chain is built from TRBV30 and TRBJ2-3; D possibly corresponds to TRBD2 (6 bases). This CDR3 contains 13 residues. Trimming took off 2 bases at V and 4 bases at J, with 10 bases between the two ends. Germline V gene lookup returns CDR1 GTSNPN and CDR2 SVGIG (reference sequence). The CDR3 coding sequence is TGTGCCTGGAGTCTCGGGAGAGCAGATACGCAGTATTTT. Its translation is CAWSLGRADTQYF.

The chain couples TRBV30 to TRBJ2-2, with D uncertain. This CDR3 is 16 amino acids long. Germline-derived CDR1 and CDR2 are GTSNPN and SVGIG (reference sequence). The V and J ends lost 2 bases and 1 base respectively, with 14 bases between them. The CDR3 sequence is CAWSLWPRRNTGELFF. The CDR3, as DNA: TGTGCCTGGAGTCTTTGGCCGCGCAGGAACACCGGGGAGCTGTTTTTT. Full variable domain (outside the CDR3, taken from reference TRBV30 and TRBJ2-2): SQTIHQWPATLVQPVGSPLSLECTVEGTSNPNLYWYRQAAGRGLQLLFYSVGIGQISSEVPQNLSASRPQDRQFILSSKKLLLSDSGFYLCAWSLWPRRNTGELFFGEGSRLTVL.

The gene calls are TRBV11-2 and TRBJ2-2; unclear D gene. This CDR3 is 15 amino acids long. The V end lost 1 base, the J end lost 3 bases, and 9 bases lay between the germline ends. Per germline, CDR1 SGHAT and CDR2 FQNNGV. The chain's CDR3 is CASSLAQTYTGELFF. Here the CDR3 DNA reads TGTGCCAGCAGCTTAGCACAGACCTACACCGGGGAGCTGTTTTTT.

This chain joins TRBV28 and TRBJ2-7, with D hard to call. This CDR3 spans 13 amino acids. Germline V gene data show CDR1 as MDHEN and CDR2 as SYDVKM. V lost 6 bases, J lost 2 bases, and 11 bases lay in between. Written as DNA, the CDR3 is TGTGCCAGCAGGGGCATTCTTGCCTACGAGCAGTACTTC. Amino acid sequence: CASRGILAYEQYF.